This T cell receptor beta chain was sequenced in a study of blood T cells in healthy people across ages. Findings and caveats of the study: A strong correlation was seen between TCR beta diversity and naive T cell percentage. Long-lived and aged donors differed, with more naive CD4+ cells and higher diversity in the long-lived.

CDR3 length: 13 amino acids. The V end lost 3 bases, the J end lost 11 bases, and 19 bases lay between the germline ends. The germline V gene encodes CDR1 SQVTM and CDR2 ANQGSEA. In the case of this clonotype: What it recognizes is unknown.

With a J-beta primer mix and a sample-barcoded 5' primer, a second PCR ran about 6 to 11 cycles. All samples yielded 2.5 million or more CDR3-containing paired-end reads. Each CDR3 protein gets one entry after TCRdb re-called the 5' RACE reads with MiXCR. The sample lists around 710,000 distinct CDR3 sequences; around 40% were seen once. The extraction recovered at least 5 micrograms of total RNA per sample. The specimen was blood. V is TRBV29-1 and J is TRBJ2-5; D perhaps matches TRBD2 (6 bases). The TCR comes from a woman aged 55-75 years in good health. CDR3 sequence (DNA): TGCAGCGTTGAGGGGACTCCGAACAATGAGCAGTACTTC. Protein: CSVEGTPNNEQYF.